Listed here are 32 T cell receptor beta chains from one sample, sequenced in a study of T cells after yellow fever vaccination. MiXCR, applied by TCRdb to the 5' RACE reads, yields one record per CDR3 protein. The sample carries a few hundred thousand distinct CDR3 sequences, around 3.1% recorded once. Specimen: CD4+ T cells sorted from PBMCs, collected 10 days after the yellow fever booster vaccination. All receptors come from a man between 18 and 35 years old who received the YFV17D yellow fever vaccine.

In its sample, this clonotype was seen many times. The chain is built from TRBV20-1 and TRBJ1-4; unclear D gene. In germline, CDR1 is DFQATT, CDR2 SNEGSKA (reference sequence). The CDR3 is 14 residues long. Deletions cut 6 bases from V and 4 bases from J, with 15 bases between. The CDR3 sequence is CSASGRTNNEKLFF. In DNA, the CDR3 is TGCAGTGCATCGGGCAGGACCAATAATGAAAAACTGTTTTTT.

This clonotype showed up many times. The conserved final phenylalanine or tryptophan is absent from the CDR3, which likely points to a read error. The DNA is omitted, as the CDR3 cannot be located on it reliably, and the CDR3 follows TCRdb's listing. The chain is built from TRBV6-2 or TRBV6-3 and TRBJ1-2; the listed D gene, TRBD1, was not tested against the DNA. The CDR3 region is 13 residues in length, termini included. CDR1 is MNHEY and CDR2 is SVGEGT in the germline V gene. Here the CDR3 reads CASTAPGTVTFKI.

The chain recombines TRBV12-3 or TRBV12-4 with TRBJ1-2; D gene ambiguous. This CDR3 comprises 13 residues. V was cut by 3 bases and J by 7 bases, with 12 bases left in between. The CDR3 DNA reads as TGTGCCAGCAGTTTGGGAATAGTCGGTGGCTACACCTTC. This gives the protein CASSLGIVGGYTF.

There are many counts of this clonotype. This chain uses TRBV20-1 with TRBJ1-2, with a weak D call TRBD1 (5 bases). CDR1 is DFQATT and CDR2 is SNEGSKA in the germline V gene (reference sequence). This CDR3 region has 14 residues. V lost 1 base and J 7 bases, leaving 16 bases between the germline ends. The DNA for the CDR3 is TGCAGTGCTAGAGTGTCTCGGGGGGAAGGTGGCTACACCTTC. It specifies CSARVSRGEGGYTF.

Worth noting for this clonotype: A read error is possible here, since a much larger clone lies one base away. CDR3 sequence (DNA): TGTGCCAACAGTGAGTCCCAGAGGAGGCAGTACTTC. Translation: CANSESQRRQYF. The chain links TRBV10-3 to TRBJ2-5; D might be TRBD2 (5 bases). This CDR3 is 12 amino acids long. CDR1 is ENHRY, CDR2 SYGVKD, per germline.

The sample holds many counts of this clonotype. The gene calls are TRBV6-5 and TRBJ1-2; 9 nucleotides align to TRBD1. The CDR3 totals 14 residues. V dropped 5 bases and J dropped 3; count of bases not matched to a gene: 4. Germline CDR1 and CDR2: MNHEY and SVGAGI. For the CDR3, the DNA is TGTGCCAGCAGTATGGACAGGGGCCACTATGGCTACACCTTC. As protein: CASSMDRGHYGYTF.

This clonotype was counted ten times or more. V gene TRBV5-6 combines with J gene TRBJ1-2; no reliable D call. CDR3 size: 13 residues. The germline V gene has CDR1 SGHDT and CDR2 YYEEEE. With 0 bases removed from V and 6 bases from J, the gap between germline ends came to 9 bases. The CDR3 reads CASSLVTVHGYTF. CDR3 in DNA: TGTGCCAGCAGCTTGGTGACGGTGCATGGCTACACCTTC.

The J gene is TRBJ1-1, the V gene TRBV7-8, with 7 bases that match TRBD1. Germline V gene lookup returns CDR1 SGHVS and CDR2 FQNEAQ. With V trimmed by 5 bases and J by 6 bases, 15 bases remained unmatched. The CDR3 is made up of 16 amino acids. In nucleotides, the CDR3 is TGTGCCAGCAGCCCACATGGGACAGAGTTTAGCGCTGAAGCTTTCTTT. Protein sequence: CASSPHGTEFSAEAFF.

This clonotype has a handful of counts. The chain links TRBV12-3 or TRBV12-4 to TRBJ1-1; D may be TRBD1 (6 bases). V gave up 5 bases and J gave up 3 bases, with 10 bases separating them. The length of the CDR3 is 13 residues. CDR3 in DNA: TGTGCCAGCAGTCACGGGGGGCACACTGAAGCTTTCTTT. As protein: CASSHGGHTEAFF.

Remarks on this clonotype: One end of the junction does not line up with germline, which may come from a read error. The chain links TRBV6-6 to TRBJ1-5, with 7 bases identical to TRBD1. The CDR3 runs to 14 residues. The germline V gene encodes CDR1 MNHNY and CDR2 SVGAGI (reference sequence). The CDR3 reads CASSGAGGNQTQHF. CDR3 in DNA: TGTGCCAGCAGTGGGGCAGGGGGAAATCAGACCCAGCATTTT.

This chain uses TRBV7-2 with TRBJ2-7; D may be TRBD1 or TRBD2 (5 bases each). Trimming removed 1 base at V and 6 bases at J, with 22 bases between. Germline V gene sequence: CDR1 SGHTA, CDR2 FQGNSA. The CDR3 has 17 residues. The CDR3 DNA is TGTGCCAGCAGCTTAGTACGTCGGGGCCGGGGTCGGGTCGAGCAGTACTTC. The encoded protein is CASSLVRRGRGRVEQYF.

This clonotype was seen repeatedly, ten times or more. V is TRBV7-2 and J is TRBJ2-5, with 7 nucleotides matching TRBD1. V was clipped by 5 bases and J by 9 bases; unmatched bases: 12. This CDR3 is built from 14 residues. CDR1 and CDR2 (germline): SGHTA, FQGNSA. The CDR3 loop is CASSPDGSDRAQYF. The CDR3 region has the DNA TGTGCCAGCAGCCCAGATGGGTCAGACAGGGCCCAGTACTTC.

This clonotype came up many times. The V and J genes are TRBV5-1 and TRBJ2-5, with a possible D match to TRBD1 (6 bases). The CDR3 loop spans 15 amino acids. V lost 3 bases and J lost 2, with 14 bases in between. Germline V gene sequence: CDR1 SGHRS, CDR2 YFSETQ. The CDR3 region is CASSSIGTSQETQYF. The CDR3 DNA sequence: TGCGCCAGCAGCTCGATCGGGACAAGTCAAGAGACCCAGTACTTC.

This clonotype showed up just a few times. The V and J genes are TRBV30 and TRBJ1-2; the D gene is possibly TRBD1 (5 bases). Trimming pared 2 bases from V and 3 bases from J, leaving 10 bases between. CDR1 is GTSNPN and CDR2 is SVGIG in the germline V gene (reference sequence). This CDR3 is 13 amino acids long. CDR3: CAWSQQADYGYTF. Written as DNA, the CDR3 is TGTGCCTGGAGTCAACAGGCTGACTATGGCTACACCTTC.

This clonotype was observed many times. The chain joins TRBV28 to TRBJ2-2; 8 bases align to TRBD1. This CDR3 has 15 residues. CDR1 is MDHEN, CDR2 SYDVKM, per germline. V was pared by 3 bases and J by 5 bases, with 5 bases of the junction left unmatched. Here the CDR3 reads CASSLVGQGTGELFF. CDR3 bases: TGTGCCAGCAGTTTGGTAGGACAGGGAACCGGGGAGCTGTTTTTT.

This clonotype was detected many times. The chain links TRBV3-1 to TRBJ1-4, with TRBD1 as a possible D gene (5 bases). The CDR3 extends over 13 amino acids. Trimming shortened V by 2 bases and J by 7 bases, and 8 bases separated the two germline ends. Germline loops: CDR1 LGHDT, CDR2 YNNKEL (reference sequence). The CDR3 DNA sequence: TGTGCCAGCAGCCAACAGGGTTCTGAAAAACTGTTTTTT. This gives the protein CASSQQGSEKLFF.

V is TRBV5-1 and J is TRBJ2-3; D tentatively fits TRBD1 or TRBD2 (6 bases each). Trimming took 2 bases from V and 2 from J, leaving 12 bases between them. Per germline, CDR1 SGHRS and CDR2 YFSETQ. The CDR3 sequence is 15 residues long. The chain's CDR3 is CASSFRGALTDTQYF. DNA for the CDR3: TGCGCCAGCAGCTTTAGGGGGGCCCTCACAGATACGCAGTATTTT.

This clonotype was counted at least ten times. The chain joins TRBV2 to TRBJ2-1; D is unresolved. Germline V lookup: CDR1 SNHLY, CDR2 FYNNEI. Trimming shortened V by 3 bases and J by 7 bases, and 13 bases separated the two germline ends. The CDR3 consists of 14 residues. The CDR3 here is CASSEDGPRNEQFF. The DNA for the CDR3 is TGTGCCAGCAGTGAGGACGGTCCAAGGAATGAGCAGTTCTTC. Using reference TRBV2 and TRBJ2-1 for the parts outside the CDR3, the full variable domain is EPEVTQTPSHQVTQMGQEVILRCVPISNHLYFYWYRQILGQKVEFLVSFYNNEISEKSEIFDDQFSVERPDGSNFTLKIRSTKLEDSAMYFCASSEDGPRNEQFFGPGTRLTVL.

Details on this clonotype: A much bigger clone sits one base away, suggesting this may be a read error. The V and J genes are TRBV2 and TRBJ1-4, with a possible D match to TRBD1 (5 bases). The germline CDR1 and CDR2 sequences are SNHLY and FYNNEI. The CDR3 spans 12 residues. V was cut by 6 bases and J by 5 bases, with 7 bases left in between. CDR3 coding DNA: TGTGCCAGCAGGACAGAGAATGAAAAACTGTTTTTT. Amino acids: CASRTENEKLFF.

This clonotype was observed a few times. This chain uses TRBV5-6 with TRBJ2-1, with 9 bases lining up with TRBD2. Germline CDR1 and CDR2: SGHDT and YYEEEE. This CDR3 is 14 amino acids long. The V and J ends lost 4 bases and 5 bases, in that order; junction bases with no gene match: 4. CDR3 residues: CASSAGGYDNEQFF. In DNA, the CDR3 is TGTGCCAGCAGCGCGGGGGGGTATGACAATGAGCAGTTCTTC.

This clonotype was observed a few times. The J gene is TRBJ1-2, the V gene TRBV29-1; D is possibly TRBD1 (5 bases). The CDR3 runs 12 residues. Germline lookup yields CDR1 SQVTM and CDR2 ANQGSEA. Trimming took off 6 bases at V and 6 bases at J, with 14 bases between the two ends. CDR3 amino acids: CSVVKGTNGYTF. Here the CDR3 DNA reads TGCAGCGTCGTGAAGGGGACTAATGGCTACACCTTC.

This clonotype was seen ten or more times. This chain connects TRBV20-1 to TRBJ1-1; weak D call: TRBD1 (6 bases). The germline V and J ends were trimmed by 5 bases and 5 bases, with 24 bases remaining between them. The CDR3 is 16 residues long. Germline lookup yields CDR1 DFQATT and CDR2 SNEGSKA (reference sequence). CDR3 amino acids: CSAQKGGLGSWTEAFF. CDR3 coding DNA: TGCAGTGCTCAAAAAGGGGGTTTAGGTAGTTGGACTGAAGCTTTCTTT.

In its sample, this clonotype was seen a few times. This chain connects TRBV10-3 to TRBJ2-1; D is ambiguous. Per the germline V gene, CDR1 is ENHRY and CDR2 is SYGVKD. The CDR3 loop spans 11 amino acids. V lost 1 base to trimming and J lost 5 bases, with 0 bases between them. CDR3 protein: CAISEYNEQFF. The CDR3 region has the DNA TGTGCCATCAGTGAGTACAATGAGCAGTTCTTC.

This clonotype showed up many times. The rearrangement uses TRBV2 and TRBJ2-1; 8 nucleotides agree with TRBD1. The V gene's germline CDR1 is SNHLY and CDR2 FYNNEI. This CDR3 has 13 residues. V lost 5 bases to trimming and J lost 9 bases; unmatched junction nucleotides: 6. The CDR3 here is CASSQQGDAEQFF. The CDR3 region has the DNA TGTGCCAGCAGTCAACAGGGGGACGCTGAGCAGTTCTTC.

This clonotype was counted between two and nine times. The chain carries TRBV4-1 and TRBJ1-2, with no clear D. The CDR3 contains 17 residues. V was shortened by 1 base and J by 1 base, with 16 bases between the two germline ends. Germline V gives CDR1 MGHRA, CDR2 YSYEKL. The CDR3 bases are TGCGCCAGCAGCCAAGTATCCGGGATCGGGGTTAACTATGGCTACACCTTC. Its translation is CASSQVSGIGVNYGYTF.

This clonotype was counted ten times or more. The CDR3 coding sequence is TGTGCCAGCAGGACTACGTGGGGTAACACCGGGGAGCTGTTTTTT. Amino acids: CASRTTWGNTGELFF. The chain uses TRBV14 and TRBJ2-2; weak D call: TRBD2 (5 bases). This CDR3 comprises 15 residues. V lost 6 bases to trimming and J lost 2 bases, with 13 bases between them. The V gene's germline CDR1 is SGHDN and CDR2 FVKESK.

This clonotype was recorded a few times. J is TRBJ1-6 and V is TRBV7-9; D not resolved. This CDR3 is 12 amino acids long. Germline V gives CDR1 SEHNR, CDR2 FQNEAQ (reference sequence). Trimming pared 5 bases from V and 13 bases from J, leaving 12 bases between. CDR3 nucleotides: TGTGCCAGCAGCCCCGCAGGTACCCCCCTCCACTTT. Residues: CASSPAGTPLHF.

This clonotype came up a few times. This chain uses TRBV3-1 with TRBJ2-5; 7 bases match TRBD2. The CDR3 is 14 residues long. CDR1 and CDR2 from the germline V gene are LGHDT and YNNKEL (reference sequence). The junction had 8 bases not matched to a gene; V was cut back by 5 bases and J by 5 bases. The CDR3 bases are TGTGCCAGCAGCGCACGGACTAGTCAGGAGACCCAGTACTTC. Its protein product is CASSARTSQETQYF.

This clonotype was detected many times. J is TRBJ1-4 and V is TRBV7-9; 8 bases agree with TRBD1. The V and J ends lost 4 bases and 3 bases, in that order; junction bases with no gene match: 7. The CDR3 extends over 16 amino acids. Germline values: CDR1 SEHNR, CDR2 FQNEAQ (reference sequence). The CDR3 nucleotides read TGTGCCAGCAGCTCCGGACAGGGTGGGGCTAATGAAAAACTGTTTTTT. This codes for CASSSGQGGANEKLFF. The entire variable domain, with the rest obtained from reference TRBV7-9 and TRBJ1-4, is as follows: DTGVSQNPRHKITKRGQNVTFRCDPISEHNRLYWYRQTLGQGPEFLTYFQNEAQLEKSRLLSDRFSAERPKGSFSTLEIQRTEQGDSAMYLCASSSGQGGANEKLFFGSGTQLSVL.

This clonotype was counted at least ten times. The V gene is TRBV5-1, the J gene TRBJ2-5; D is perhaps TRBD2 (5 bases). Trimming took 0 bases from V and 4 from J, leaving 10 bases between them. The CDR3 spans 14 residues. Per germline, CDR1 SGHRS and CDR2 YFSETQ. The CDR3 DNA reads TGCGCCAGCAGCTTGGTGGAGGCGGTAGAGACCCAGTACTTC. Protein: CASSLVEAVETQYF.

This sequence joins TRBV9 and TRBJ2-5; 7 nucleotides match TRBD2. This CDR3 contains 15 residues. CDR1 is SGDLS and CDR2 is YYNGEE in the germline V gene. V was clipped by 0 bases and J by 4 bases; unmatched bases: 6. CDR3 nucleotides: TGTGCCAGCAGCGTAGGGGAACTAGCGAGAGAGACCCAGTACTTC. It codes for CASSVGELARETQYF.

This clonotype was recorded many times. The chain couples TRBV12-3 or TRBV12-4 to TRBJ1-6; D is unresolved. This CDR3 has 13 residues. Deletions cut 3 bases from V and 8 bases from J, with 8 bases between. The CDR3 reads CASSFIRDSPLHF. CDR3 coding DNA: TGTGCCAGCAGTTTTATTAGGGATTCACCCCTCCACTTT.